The clone carrying this T cell receptor beta chain has ten or more counts. The antigen is undetermined. A second PCR of 7 to 11 cycles used a sample-barcoded 5' primer and a J-beta primer mix. Each cDNA molecule was tagged by a template-switch adaptor with 12 random nucleotides. MiXCR, run by TCRdb on the 5' RACE reads, gives a single entry per CDR3 protein. Of roughly 1.7 million distinct CDR3 sequences listed, about 31% are singletons. At least 6.5 million PBMCs were isolated per sample. The sample originates from a study of blood T cells in healthy people across ages. Study-level results: Naive T cell percentage strongly correlated with TCR beta diversity.

CDR1 is MDHEN and CDR2 is SYDVKM in the germline V gene. The V and J ends lost 6 bases and 6 bases respectively, with 15 bases between them. CDR3 length: 13 amino acids. Sequenced: blood. The V call is TRBV28, the J call TRBJ2-7; no definite D call. This sequence was found in a woman aged 25 to 39 in good health. The CDR3 sequence: CASSPEVGPEQYF. Written as DNA, the CDR3 is TGTGCCAGCAGCCCAGAGGTAGGACCCGAGCAGTACTTC.